The clone carrying this TCR beta chain was seen only a few times. These data belong to a study of control samples from healthy donors and cancer patients. The data were produced by immunoSEQ multiplex PCR, yet TCRdb's version contains in-frame clones alone and is incomplete. Of more than 75,000 clones listed, roughly 83% were seen once; the top ten hold around 40%. Germline V gene lookup returns CDR1 SGHKS and CDR2 YYEKEE (reference sequence). Trimming left V 1 base short and J 1 base short, with 5 bases between. The CDR3 runs 13 residues. The TCR comes from a man aged 65 to 85 with lung cancer. V and J are TRBV5-5 and TRBJ1-1; D gene uncertain. The material sequenced was PBMCs. Here the CDR3 reads CASSLITNTEAFF. DNA for the CDR3: TGTGCCAGCAGCTTGATAACGAACACTGAAGCTTTCTTT.